This entry lists 3 T cell receptor beta chains sequenced from one sample in a study of response to subunit inactivated influenza vaccine. TCRdb processed the RT-PCR reads anew with MiXCR; each CDR3 protein has one entry. The sample has over 650,000 distinct CDR3 sequences, less than 20% seen once. The source material was PBMCs from blood, sampled about 5 days after vaccination. These receptors all stem from a man aged 50-59 years who received an inactivated influenza vaccine.

V usage is TRBV12-3 or TRBV12-4 and J usage is TRBJ1-4; D is unclear. CDR3 length: 13 residues. The V and J ends lost 1 base and 8 bases respectively, with 8 bases between them. Here the CDR3 reads CASSLGLREKLFF. Here the CDR3 DNA reads TGTGCCAGCAGTTTAGGGTTACGAGAAAAACTGTTTTTT.

This clonotype has more than one count but fewer than ten. The V call is TRBV5-1, the J call TRBJ2-3; tentatively, D is TRBD1 (7 bases). Germline assignment: CDR1 SGHRS and CDR2 YFSETQ. Trimming cost V 3 bases and J 0 bases, with 14 bases left between them. This CDR3 has 16 amino acids. The CDR3 DNA sequence: TGCGCCAGCAGCTGGACCGGAGGGGGCAGCACAGATACGCAGTATTTT. Its translation: CASSWTGGGSTDTQYF.

V gene TRBV3-1 combines with J gene TRBJ2-7; 7 nucleotides align to TRBD2. The CDR3 extends over 17 amino acids. V was pared by 4 bases and J by 3 bases, with 15 bases of the junction left unmatched. Germline V gives CDR1 LGHDT, CDR2 YNNKEL (reference sequence). The CDR3 reads CASSLSRDYSRDYEQYF. CDR3 DNA sequence: TGTGCCAGCAGCCTAAGCCGGGACTACTCCCGGGACTACGAGCAGTACTTC.